This T cell receptor (beta chain) comes out of a study of blood T cell repertoires in COVID-19. About the research overall: Samples representing acute and convalescent COVID-19 were sourced from the United States, Italy and Spain. The analysed material was cDNA or gDNA that came from T cells, B-cell-depleted T cells, or PBMCs.

In the authors' workflow: Reference gene primer amplification in the assay estimated nucleated cell counts. Sequenced by immunoSEQ multiplex PCR; TCRdb stores in-frame clones only, minus some. V and J calls and clone size are given by that table; D and trimming were obtained from the DNA. The sample lists around 200,000 clones; approximately 80% were seen once. Comments on this clone: This CDR3 is also generated by other DNA sequences in the sample.

The CDR3 runs 16 residues. Germline CDR1 reads SGDLS; CDR2 reads YYNGEE. V lost 3 bases to trimming and J lost 2 bases; unmatched junction nucleotides: 2. The chain recombines TRBV9 with TRBJ2-2; the match to TRBD2 covers 12 bases. The sequencing input was peripheral blood. The receptor was isolated from a woman over 75 with acute or convalescent COVID-19. DNA for the CDR3: TGTGCCAGCAGCGCTGGACTAGCGGGAAACACCGGGGAGCTGTTTTTT. This gives the protein CASSAGLAGNTGELFF.